This T cell receptor (beta chain) was sequenced for a study of identical twins listed by TCRdb under 2016. General notes on the study: The study deep-sequenced TCR alpha and beta repertoires from monozygotic twins, unrelated adults of various ages and cord blood to test whether fetal clonotypes persist. To rule out contamination, the twin experiments were replicated at different times with different library preparation protocols.

Only healthy Caucasian donors were included. The twin cohort consisted of three pairs of female monozygotic twins, all aged about 18 to 30 years. Peripheral blood mononuclear cells were the source from which RNA for the TCR libraries was isolated. A remark on this clonotype: Its antigen is not yet known. No per-base quality is available; no much larger clone lies one base away.

The full study reports these points: Fewer insertions were carried by abundant cord blood beta clonotypes; a weaker similar trend was observed in young adult naive repertoires, while no such trend was observed in memory repertoires. Invariant T cells such as MAIT and iNKT could partly confound zero-insertion analyses, though diverse VJ usage argued against this for most clonotypes. Because the same donors could not be followed over many years, the conclusions relied on cross-sectional statistical analysis. The excess sharing between twins in beta out-of-frame sequences was weaker because fewer shared sequences reduced the signal-to-noise ratio. Compared with coincidental sharing between unrelated individuals, an excess of low generation-probability sequences was observed among out-of-frame TCR alpha sequences shared between twins. Recombination models systematically underestimated out-of-frame TCR alpha sharing in monozygotic twins but agreed with sharing between unrelated individuals.

Receptors were amplified or captured by 5' RACE. TCRdb shows the sequencer as Illumina HiSeq 2000. Template switching introduced a universal primer binding site; the final cDNA contained a unique molecular identifier, enabling accurate counting of TCR cDNA molecules. Specific primers in the conserved constant-segment region were used to synthesize first-strand cDNA for TCR alpha and beta chains. To control for contamination, every cDNA library carried two barcodes: a SMART-Mk sample barcode plus Illumina barcodes. TruSeq adapter sequences along with Illumina sample barcodes were introduced in two successive PCR steps. Sequencing of the TCR alpha and beta cDNA libraries was done on the Illumina HiSeq platform using custom primers. On the study's bioinformatics: MiGEC processed the raw reads to extract unique molecular identifiers, while MiXCR was used to determine the CDR3 positions. For each individual, recombination models were inferred using an EM algorithm with the repgenHMM and IGoR tools. Shared clonotypes were analyzed with the tcR package in R, and sharing was normalized by the product of cloneset sizes. To study raw recombination free of thymic and clonal selection effects, out-of-frame nonproductive sequences were analyzed. TCRdb ran its own pipeline on the public reads, namely fastp trimming at Q25 and MiXCR clone calling, and kept in-frame beta chains. One record per CDR3 amino acid sequence lists the most common genes and DNA. Here the V and J calls rest on TCRdb's processing, not on the authors' analysis. The sample table shows over 600,000 distinct CDR3 sequences, and less than 25% are seen once. Roughly 4.3% of the sample is in the top ten clones.

CDR1 and CDR2 are read off the germline V gene (reference sequence) as DFQATT and SNEGSKA. Relative to germline, V is missing 5 bases and J is missing 4 bases, with 5 bases of the junction outside any gene match. The CDR3 holds 13 amino acids from the cysteine to the phenylalanine. Only the CDR3 part of the read is kept: 39 bases, read in frame from the first base. These data were also reused for a study on T cells expressing NK-cell markers. The second paper states: TCR beta-chain repertoires were profiled in sorted CD3+CD56+NKG2C+, CD3+CD56+NKG2C- and CD3+CD56-NKG2C+ T-cell subsets from fewer than 10 donors. Among the eight sequenced donors, seven were HCMV-seropositive and one was HCMV-seronegative. In several experiments an anti-gammadeltaTCR antibody was added to restrict sorting to alphabetaTCR-expressing T cells. For several donors, the dominant CD3+CD56+NKG2C+ clonotypes were among the top 10 CD8+ clonotypes and accounted for roughly 1.0-8% of CD8+ T cells. Those dominant clonotypes were again the most abundant among CD3+CD56-NKG2C+ cells in a handful of donors, at about 25-60.1%. It remained unclear whether the expanded NKG2C-expressing T cell clones were specific for HCMV antigens. The study sequenced eight donors, all healthy volunteers chosen at random: three men and five women. To determine HCMV serostatus, a commercial ELISA kit was used to detect HCMV-specific IgG in serum. For a handful of donors, bulk peripheral blood T-cell repertoires were also sequenced from unsorted PBMC. Reads were demultiplexed and grouped by UMI with MIGEC, and clonotypes were assembled and quantified with MiTCR. To exclude erroneous sequences, only TCR cDNA sequences supported by at least two reads were retained. The tcR package was used for downstream repertoire analysis, and clonotypes were matched across fractions by CDR3 nucleotide sequence plus V segment. VDJmatch was used to annotate antigen specificity against VDJdb, with one amino acid substitution in CDR3 allowed.

This clonotype was sampled from a woman between 18 and 29 years old in good health. Sequenced: PBMCs. The rearrangement combines TRBV20-1 with TRBJ2-3, and 8 junction bases match TRBD1. In nucleotide form, the sequence is TGCAGTGCTTACAGGGGGAGGTCAGATACGCAGTATTTT. Its protein is CSAYRGRSDTQYF.